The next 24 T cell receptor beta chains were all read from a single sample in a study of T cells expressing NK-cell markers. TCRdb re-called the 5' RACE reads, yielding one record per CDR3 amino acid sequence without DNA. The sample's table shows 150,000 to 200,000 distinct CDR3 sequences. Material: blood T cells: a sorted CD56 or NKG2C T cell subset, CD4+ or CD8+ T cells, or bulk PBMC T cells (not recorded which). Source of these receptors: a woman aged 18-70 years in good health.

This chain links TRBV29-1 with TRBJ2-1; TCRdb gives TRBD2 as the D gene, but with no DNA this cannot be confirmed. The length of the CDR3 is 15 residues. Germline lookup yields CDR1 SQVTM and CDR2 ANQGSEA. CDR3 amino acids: CSVDQITSGRGTQFF.

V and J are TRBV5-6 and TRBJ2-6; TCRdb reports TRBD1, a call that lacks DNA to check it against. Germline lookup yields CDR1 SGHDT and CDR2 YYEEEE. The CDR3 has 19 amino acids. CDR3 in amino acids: CASSATGQRESTGANVLTF.

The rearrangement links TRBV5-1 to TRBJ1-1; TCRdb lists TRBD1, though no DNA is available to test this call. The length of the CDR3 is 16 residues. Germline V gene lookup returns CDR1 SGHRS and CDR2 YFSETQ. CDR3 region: CASSLETGTMNTEAFF. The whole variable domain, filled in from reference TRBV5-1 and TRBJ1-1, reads KAGVTQTPRYLIKTRGQQVTLSCSPISGHRSVSWYQQTPGQGLQFLFEYFSETQRNKGNFPGRFSGRQFSNSRSEMNVSTLELGDSALYLCASSLETGTMNTEAFFGQGTRLTVV.

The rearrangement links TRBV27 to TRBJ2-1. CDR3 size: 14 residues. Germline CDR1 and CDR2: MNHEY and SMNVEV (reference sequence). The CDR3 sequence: CASMQLLTYNEQFF.

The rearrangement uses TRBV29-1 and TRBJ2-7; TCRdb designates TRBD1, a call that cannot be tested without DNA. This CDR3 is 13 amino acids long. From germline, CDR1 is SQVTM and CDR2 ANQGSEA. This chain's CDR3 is CSVVQGLTHEQYF.

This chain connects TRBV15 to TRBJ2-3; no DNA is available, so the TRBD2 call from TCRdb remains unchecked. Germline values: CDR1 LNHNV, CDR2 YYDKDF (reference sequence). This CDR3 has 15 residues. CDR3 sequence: CATSRGLAGGDTQYF.

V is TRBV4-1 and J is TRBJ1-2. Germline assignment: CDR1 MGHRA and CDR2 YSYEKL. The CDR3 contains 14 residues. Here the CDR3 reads CASSQVGQAPGYTF.

CDR3 in amino acids: CASSSGRLPTYEQYF. The J gene is TRBJ2-7, the V gene TRBV7-9; TCRdb lists TRBD2, though no DNA is available to test this call. The CDR3 is 15 residues long. The germline V gene encodes CDR1 SEHNR and CDR2 FQNEAQ (reference sequence).

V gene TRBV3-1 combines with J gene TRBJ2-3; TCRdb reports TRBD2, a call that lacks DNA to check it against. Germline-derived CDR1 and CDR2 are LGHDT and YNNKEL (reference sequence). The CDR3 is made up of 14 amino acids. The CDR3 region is CASSRAGGTDTQYF.

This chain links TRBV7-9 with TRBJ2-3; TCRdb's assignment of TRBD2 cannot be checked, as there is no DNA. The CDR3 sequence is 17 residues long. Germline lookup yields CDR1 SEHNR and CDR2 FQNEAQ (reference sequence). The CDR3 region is CASSPTSGRAGTDTQYF.

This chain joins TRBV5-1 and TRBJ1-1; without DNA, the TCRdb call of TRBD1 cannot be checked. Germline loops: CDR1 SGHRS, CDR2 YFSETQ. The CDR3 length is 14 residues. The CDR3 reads CASSGDGGTTEAFF.

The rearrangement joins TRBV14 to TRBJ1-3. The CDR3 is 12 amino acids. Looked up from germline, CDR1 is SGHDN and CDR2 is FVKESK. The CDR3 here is CASSMGSVTIYF. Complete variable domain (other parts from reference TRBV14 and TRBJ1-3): EAGVTQFPSHSVIEKGQTVTLRCDPISGHDNLYWYRRVMGKEIKFLLHFVKESKQDESGMPNNRFLAERTGGTYSTLKVQPAELEDSGVYFCASSMGSVTIYFGEGSWLTVV.

The CDR3 reads CSVAASGNNEQFF. V usage is TRBV29-1 and J usage is TRBJ2-1; TCRdb returns TRBD2, unconfirmable since there is no DNA. Germline CDR1 reads SQVTM; CDR2 reads ANQGSEA. The CDR3 contains 13 residues.

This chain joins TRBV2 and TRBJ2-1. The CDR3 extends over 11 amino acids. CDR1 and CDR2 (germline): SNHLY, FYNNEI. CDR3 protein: CASSLDASGFF.

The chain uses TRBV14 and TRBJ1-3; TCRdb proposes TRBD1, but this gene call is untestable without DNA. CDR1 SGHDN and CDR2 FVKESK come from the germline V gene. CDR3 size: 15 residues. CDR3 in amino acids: CASRPTGNSGNTIYF.

The chain's CDR3 is CASSLEGGTASQYF. The chain has TRBV7-2 and TRBJ2-3; no DNA is available, so the TRBD1 call from TCRdb remains unchecked. Germline V gives CDR1 SGHTA, CDR2 FQGNSA. The CDR3 is 14 amino acids.

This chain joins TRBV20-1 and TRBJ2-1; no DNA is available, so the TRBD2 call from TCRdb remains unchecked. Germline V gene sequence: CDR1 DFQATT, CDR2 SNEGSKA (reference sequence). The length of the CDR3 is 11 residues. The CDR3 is CSASPADEQFF.

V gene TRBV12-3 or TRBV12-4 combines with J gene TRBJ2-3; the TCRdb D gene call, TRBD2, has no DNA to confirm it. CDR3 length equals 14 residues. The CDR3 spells CASSLMVAADTQYF.

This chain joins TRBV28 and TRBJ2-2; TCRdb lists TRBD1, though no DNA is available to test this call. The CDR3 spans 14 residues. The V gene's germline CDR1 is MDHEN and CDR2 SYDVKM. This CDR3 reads CASSPGSNTGELFF.

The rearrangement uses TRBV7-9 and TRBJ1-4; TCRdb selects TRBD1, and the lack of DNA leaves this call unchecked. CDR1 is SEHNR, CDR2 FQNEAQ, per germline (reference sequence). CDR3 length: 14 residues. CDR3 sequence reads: CASSFLGVGEKLFF.

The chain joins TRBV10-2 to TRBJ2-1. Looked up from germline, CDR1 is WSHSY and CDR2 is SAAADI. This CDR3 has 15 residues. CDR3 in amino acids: CASSYSGRSNNEQFF.

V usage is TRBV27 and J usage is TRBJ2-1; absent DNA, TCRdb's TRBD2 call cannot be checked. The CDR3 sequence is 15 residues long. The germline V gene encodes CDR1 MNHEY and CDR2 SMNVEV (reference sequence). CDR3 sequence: CASSLWASGDNEQFF.

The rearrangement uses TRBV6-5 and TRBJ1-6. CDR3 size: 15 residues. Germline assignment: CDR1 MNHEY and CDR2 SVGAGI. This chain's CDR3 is CASSYKGRPNSPLHF.

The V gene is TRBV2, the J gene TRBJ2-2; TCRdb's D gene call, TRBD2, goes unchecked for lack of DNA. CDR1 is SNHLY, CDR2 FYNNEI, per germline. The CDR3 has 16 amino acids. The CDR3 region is CASWGSTSGGTGELFF.